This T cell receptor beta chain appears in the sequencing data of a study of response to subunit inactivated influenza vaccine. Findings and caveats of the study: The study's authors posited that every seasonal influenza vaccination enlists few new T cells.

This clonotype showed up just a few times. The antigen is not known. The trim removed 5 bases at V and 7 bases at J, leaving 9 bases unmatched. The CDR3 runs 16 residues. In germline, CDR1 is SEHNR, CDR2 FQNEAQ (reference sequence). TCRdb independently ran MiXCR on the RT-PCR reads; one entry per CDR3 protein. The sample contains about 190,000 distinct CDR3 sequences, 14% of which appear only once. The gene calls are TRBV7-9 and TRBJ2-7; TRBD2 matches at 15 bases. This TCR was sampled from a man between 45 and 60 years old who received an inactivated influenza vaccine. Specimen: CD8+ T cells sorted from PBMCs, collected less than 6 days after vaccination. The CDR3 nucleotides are TGTGCCAGCAGCCCTGGACTAGCGGGGGGGTGGTTTGAGCAGTACTTC. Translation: CASSPGLAGGWFEQYF.